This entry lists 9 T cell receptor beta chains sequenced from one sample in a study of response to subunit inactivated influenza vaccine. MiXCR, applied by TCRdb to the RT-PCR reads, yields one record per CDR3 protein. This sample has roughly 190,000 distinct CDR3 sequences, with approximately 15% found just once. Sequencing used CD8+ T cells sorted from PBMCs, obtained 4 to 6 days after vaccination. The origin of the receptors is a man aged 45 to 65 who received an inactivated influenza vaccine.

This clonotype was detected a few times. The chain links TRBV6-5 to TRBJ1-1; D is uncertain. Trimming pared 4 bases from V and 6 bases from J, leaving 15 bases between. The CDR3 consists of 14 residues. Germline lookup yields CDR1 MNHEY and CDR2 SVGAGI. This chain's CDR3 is CASSSWASYSEAFF. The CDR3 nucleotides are TGTGCCAGCAGTTCCTGGGCCTCCTATTCTGAAGCTTTCTTT.

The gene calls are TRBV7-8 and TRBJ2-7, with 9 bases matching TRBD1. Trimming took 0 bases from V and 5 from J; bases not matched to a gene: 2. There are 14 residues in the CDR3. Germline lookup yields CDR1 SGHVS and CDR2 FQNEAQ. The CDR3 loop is CASSLARDRDEQYF. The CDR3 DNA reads TGTGCCAGCAGCTTAGCCCGGGACAGGGACGAGCAGTACTTC.

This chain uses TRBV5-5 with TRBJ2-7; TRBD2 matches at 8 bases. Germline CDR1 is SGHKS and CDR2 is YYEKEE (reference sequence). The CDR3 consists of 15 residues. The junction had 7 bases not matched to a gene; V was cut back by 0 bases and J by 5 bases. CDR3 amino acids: CASSLDRTSRDEQYF. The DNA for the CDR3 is TGTGCCAGCAGCTTGGATCGGACTAGCAGGGACGAGCAGTACTTC.

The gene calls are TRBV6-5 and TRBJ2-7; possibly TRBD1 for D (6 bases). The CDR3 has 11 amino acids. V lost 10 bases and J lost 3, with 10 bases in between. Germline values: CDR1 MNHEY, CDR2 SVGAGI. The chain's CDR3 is CATVQGYEQYF. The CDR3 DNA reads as TGTGCCACCGTACAGGGCTACGAGCAGTACTTC.

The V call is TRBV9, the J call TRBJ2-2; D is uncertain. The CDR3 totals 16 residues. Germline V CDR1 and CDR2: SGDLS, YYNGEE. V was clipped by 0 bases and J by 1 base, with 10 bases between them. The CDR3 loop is CASSVVAGGNTGELFF. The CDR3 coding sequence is TGTGCCAGCAGCGTAGTGGCAGGCGGGAACACCGGGGAGCTGTTTTTT.

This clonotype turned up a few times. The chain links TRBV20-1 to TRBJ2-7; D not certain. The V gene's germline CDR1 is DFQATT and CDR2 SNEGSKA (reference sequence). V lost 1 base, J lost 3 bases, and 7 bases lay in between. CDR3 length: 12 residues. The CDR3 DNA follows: TGCAGTGCTAGAGGTGGGAACTACGAGCAGTACTTC. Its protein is CSARGGNYEQYF.

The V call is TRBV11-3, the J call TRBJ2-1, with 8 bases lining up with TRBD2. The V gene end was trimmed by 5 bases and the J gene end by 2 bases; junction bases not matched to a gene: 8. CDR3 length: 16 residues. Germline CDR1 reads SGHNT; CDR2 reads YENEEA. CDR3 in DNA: TGTGCCAGCAGCGCTGGGGCTAGCGGGCCCTACAATGAGCAGTTCTTC. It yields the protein CASSAGASGPYNEQFF.

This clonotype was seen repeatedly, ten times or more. For the CDR3, the DNA is TGCAGCGGTGGACAGAAGTACAATGAGCAGTTCTTC. Residues: CSGGQKYNEQFF. The chain combines TRBV29-1 with TRBJ2-1, with D tentatively TRBD1 (6 bases). The CDR3 runs 12 residues. Deletions cut 7 bases from V and 4 bases from J, with 11 bases between. The germline CDR1 and CDR2 sequences are SQVTM and ANQGSEA.

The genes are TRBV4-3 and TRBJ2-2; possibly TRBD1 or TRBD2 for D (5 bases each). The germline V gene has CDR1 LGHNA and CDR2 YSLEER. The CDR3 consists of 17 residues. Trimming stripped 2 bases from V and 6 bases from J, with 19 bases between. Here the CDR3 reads CASSQSLGEWIAGELFF. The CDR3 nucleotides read TGCGCCAGCAGCCAATCTCTGGGGGAATGGATAGCCGGGGAGCTGTTTTTT.